The sample holds a few counts of the clone carrying this TCR beta chain. What it binds is not known. Trimming stripped 7 bases from V and 6 bases from J, with 18 bases between. The CDR3 has 13 amino acids. Germline values: CDR1 SQVTM, CDR2 ANQGSEA. The data originate from a study of post-analysis software for immune sequencing data. Study at large: Multiple sclerosis in the patients followed relapsing-remitting, secondary progressive and progressive-relapsing courses. Study observations and caveats: Normalized Chao1 diversity in multiple sclerosis patients fell significantly below that of controls. Controls showed lower frequencies than patients for several TRBV segments, and TRBV5-6, TRBV5-1 and TRBV20-1 were among these.

Unique molecular identifiers had been added to the TCR beta cDNA libraries. It was from approximately 0.91 to 9.4 million T cells that around 500,000 cDNA molecules came. TCRdb re-called the PCR reads with MiXCR, one entry per CDR3 protein. This sample has 600,000 to 700,000 distinct CDR3 sequences, with 55% to 60% found just once. The sample comprised blood. The TCR was taken from a girl aged 2 to 9 with multiple sclerosis. The rearrangement links TRBV29-1 to TRBJ1-2; the D gene is possibly TRBD1 (5 bases). In nucleotides, the CDR3 is TGCAGCGCCAAAGGGGCTGGCGGCAATGGCTACACCTTC. Residues: CSAKGAGGNGYTF.